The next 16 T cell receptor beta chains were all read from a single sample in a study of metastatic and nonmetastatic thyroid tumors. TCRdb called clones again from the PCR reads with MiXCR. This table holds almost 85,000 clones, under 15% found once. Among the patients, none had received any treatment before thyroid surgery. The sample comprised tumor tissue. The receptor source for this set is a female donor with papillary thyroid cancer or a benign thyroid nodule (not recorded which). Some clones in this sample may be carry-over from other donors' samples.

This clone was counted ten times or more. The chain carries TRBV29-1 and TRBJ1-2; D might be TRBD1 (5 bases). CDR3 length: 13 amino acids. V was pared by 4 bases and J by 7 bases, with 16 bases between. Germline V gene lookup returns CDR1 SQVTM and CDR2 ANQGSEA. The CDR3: CSVAGQRQGGYTF. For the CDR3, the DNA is TGCAGCGTTGCCGGACAACGTCAGGGTGGCTACACCTTC.

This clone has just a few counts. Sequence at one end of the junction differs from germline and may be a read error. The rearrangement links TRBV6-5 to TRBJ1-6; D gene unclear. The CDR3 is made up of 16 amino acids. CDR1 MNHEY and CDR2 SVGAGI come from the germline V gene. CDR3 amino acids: CASSYSPDDQRSPLHF. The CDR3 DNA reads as TGTGCAAGCAGTTACTCGCCAGACGACCAGCGTTCACCCCTCCACTTT.

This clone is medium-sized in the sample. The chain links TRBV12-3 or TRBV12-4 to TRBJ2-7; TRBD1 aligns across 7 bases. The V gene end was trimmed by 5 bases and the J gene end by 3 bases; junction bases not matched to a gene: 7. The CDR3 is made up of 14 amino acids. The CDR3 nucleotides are TGTGCCAGCAGTAAAGGGGGACAGCACTACGAGCAGTACTTC. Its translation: CASSKGGQHYEQYF.

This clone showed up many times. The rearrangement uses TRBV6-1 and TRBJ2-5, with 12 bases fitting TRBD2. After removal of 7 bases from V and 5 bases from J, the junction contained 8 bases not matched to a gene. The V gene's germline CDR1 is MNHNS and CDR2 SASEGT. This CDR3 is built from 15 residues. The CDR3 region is CASTPSGRARETQYF. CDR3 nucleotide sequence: TGTGCCAGCACCCCTAGCGGGAGGGCCCGGGAGACCCAGTACTTC.

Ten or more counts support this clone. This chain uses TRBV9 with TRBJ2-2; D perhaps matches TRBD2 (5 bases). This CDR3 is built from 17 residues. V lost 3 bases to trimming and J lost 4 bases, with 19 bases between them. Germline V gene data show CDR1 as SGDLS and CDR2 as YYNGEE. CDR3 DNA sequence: TGTGCCAGCAGCGCCCGGTCACCAGTAGCGATCACCGGGGAGCTGTTTTTT. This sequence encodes CASSARSPVAITGELFF.

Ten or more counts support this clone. The CDR3 nucleotides read TGTGCCAGCAGTTACGAATGGCAGCGCATGAACACTGAAGCTTTCTTT. Its protein is CASSYEWQRMNTEAFF. J is TRBJ1-1 and V is TRBV6-2 or TRBV6-3; D ambiguous. Germline loops: CDR1 MNHEY, CDR2 SVGEGT. V lost 2 bases to trimming and J lost 0 bases, with 13 bases between them. The CDR3 covers 16 residues.

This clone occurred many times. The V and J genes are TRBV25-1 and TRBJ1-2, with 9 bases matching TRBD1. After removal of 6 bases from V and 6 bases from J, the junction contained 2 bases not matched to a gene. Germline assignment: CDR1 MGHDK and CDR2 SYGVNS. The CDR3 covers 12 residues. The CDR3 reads CASRGTGNGYTF. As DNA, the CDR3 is TGTGCCAGCAGGGGGACAGGGAATGGCTACACCTTC.

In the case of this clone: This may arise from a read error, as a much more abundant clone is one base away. This CDR3 is CASSGTVSHTDKQYF. The CDR3 nucleotides read TGTGCCAGCAGCGGGACAGTTTCCCACACAGATAAGCAGTATTTT. The rearrangement joins TRBV9 to TRBJ2-3; D is possibly TRBD1 (6 bases). Germline loops: CDR1 SGDLS, CDR2 YYNGEE. The CDR3 is 15 residues long.

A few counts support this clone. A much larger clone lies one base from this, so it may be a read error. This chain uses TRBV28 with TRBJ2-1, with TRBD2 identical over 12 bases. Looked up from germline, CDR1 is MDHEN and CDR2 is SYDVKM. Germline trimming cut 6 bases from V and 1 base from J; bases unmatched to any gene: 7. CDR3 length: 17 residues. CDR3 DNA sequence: TGTGCCAGCAGAGGTCTAGCGGGAGGGGGTTCCTACAATGAGCAGTTCTTC. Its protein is CASRGLAGGGSYNEQFF.

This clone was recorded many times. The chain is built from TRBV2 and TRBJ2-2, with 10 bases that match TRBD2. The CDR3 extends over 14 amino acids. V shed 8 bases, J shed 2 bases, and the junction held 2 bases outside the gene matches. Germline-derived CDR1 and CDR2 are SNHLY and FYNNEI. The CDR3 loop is CASLAGGNTGELFF. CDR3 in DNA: TGTGCCAGCTTAGCGGGGGGCAACACCGGGGAGCTGTTTTTT.

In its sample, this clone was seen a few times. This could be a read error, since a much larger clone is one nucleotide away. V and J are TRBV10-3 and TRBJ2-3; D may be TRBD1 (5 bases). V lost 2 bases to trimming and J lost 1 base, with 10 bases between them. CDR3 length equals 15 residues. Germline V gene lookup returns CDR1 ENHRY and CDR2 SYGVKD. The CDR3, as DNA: TGTGCCATCAGTGAGGACAGCTCTGGCACAGATACGCAGTATTTT. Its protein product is CAISEDSSGTDTQYF.

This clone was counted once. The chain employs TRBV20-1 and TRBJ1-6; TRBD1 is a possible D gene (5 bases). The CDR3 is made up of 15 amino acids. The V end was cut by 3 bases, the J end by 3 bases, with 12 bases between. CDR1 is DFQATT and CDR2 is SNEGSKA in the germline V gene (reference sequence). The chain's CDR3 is CSASRGVFYNSPLHF. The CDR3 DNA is TGCAGTGCTAGTCGGGGGGTATTCTATAATTCACCCCTCCACTTT.

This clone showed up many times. DNA of the CDR3: TGTGCCAGCAGTTTGGTCCTACCGAACACTGAAGCTTTCTTT. This gives the protein CASSLVLPNTEAFF. The chain is built from TRBV28 and TRBJ1-1; D is unresolved. Trimming pared 3 bases from V and 1 base from J, leaving 9 bases between. The CDR3 length is 14 residues. Per germline, CDR1 MDHEN and CDR2 SYDVKM.

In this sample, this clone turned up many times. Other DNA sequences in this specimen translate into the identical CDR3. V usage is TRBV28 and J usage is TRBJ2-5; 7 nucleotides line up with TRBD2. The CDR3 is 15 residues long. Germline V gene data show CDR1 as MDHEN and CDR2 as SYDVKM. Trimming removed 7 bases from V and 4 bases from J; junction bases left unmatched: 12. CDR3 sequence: CASNLLGGGLETQYF. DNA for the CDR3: TGTGCCAGCAACCTCCTTGGGGGGGGTTTAGAGACCCAGTACTTC.

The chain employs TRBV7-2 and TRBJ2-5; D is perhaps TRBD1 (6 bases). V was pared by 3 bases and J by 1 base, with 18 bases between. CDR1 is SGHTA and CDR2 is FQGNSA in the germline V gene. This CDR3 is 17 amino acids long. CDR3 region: CASSFFKPGDLQETQYF. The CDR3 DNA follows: TGTGCCAGCAGCTTCTTTAAGCCAGGGGACCTCCAAGAGACCCAGTACTTC.

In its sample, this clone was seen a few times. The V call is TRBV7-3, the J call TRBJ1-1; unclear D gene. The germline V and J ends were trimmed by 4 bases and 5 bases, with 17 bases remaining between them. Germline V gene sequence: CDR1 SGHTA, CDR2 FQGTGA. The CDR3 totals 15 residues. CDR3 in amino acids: CASSSSLGRGTEAFF. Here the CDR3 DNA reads TGTGCCAGCAGCTCGTCATTGGGGAGAGGGACTGAAGCTTTCTTT.